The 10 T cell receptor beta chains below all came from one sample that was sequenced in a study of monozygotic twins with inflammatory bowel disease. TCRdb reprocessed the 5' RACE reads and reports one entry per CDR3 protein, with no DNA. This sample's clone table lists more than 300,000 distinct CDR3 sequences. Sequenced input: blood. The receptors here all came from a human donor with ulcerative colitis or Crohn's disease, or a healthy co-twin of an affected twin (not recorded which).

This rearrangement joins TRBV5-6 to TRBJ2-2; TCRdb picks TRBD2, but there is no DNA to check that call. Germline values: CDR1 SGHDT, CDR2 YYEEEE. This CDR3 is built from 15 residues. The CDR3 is CASTALRSPTGELFF.

This CDR3 reads CASSFLGDRETEAFF. The chain carries TRBV5-1 and TRBJ1-1; the TCRdb D gene call, TRBD1, has no DNA to confirm it. The germline CDR1 and CDR2 sequences are SGHRS and YFSETQ. This CDR3 is 15 amino acids long.

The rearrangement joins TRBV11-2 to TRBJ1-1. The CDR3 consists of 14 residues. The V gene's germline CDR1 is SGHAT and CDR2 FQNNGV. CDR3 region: CASSSVMVNTEAFF.

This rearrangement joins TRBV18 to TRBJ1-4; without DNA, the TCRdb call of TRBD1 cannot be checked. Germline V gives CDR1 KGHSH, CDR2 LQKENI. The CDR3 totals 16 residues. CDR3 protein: CASSPPGTQRREKLFF.

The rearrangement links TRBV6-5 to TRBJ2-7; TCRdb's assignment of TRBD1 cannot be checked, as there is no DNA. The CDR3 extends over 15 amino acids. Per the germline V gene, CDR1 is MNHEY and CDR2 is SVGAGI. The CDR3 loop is CATIRPGQGAYEQYF.

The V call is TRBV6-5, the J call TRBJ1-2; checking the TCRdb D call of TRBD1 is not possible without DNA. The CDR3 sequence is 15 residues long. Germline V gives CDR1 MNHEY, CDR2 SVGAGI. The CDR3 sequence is CASSYPEAGVHGYTF.

The CDR3 reads CASSWVTGNSLMNTEAFF. The V gene is TRBV5-1, the J gene TRBJ1-1; TCRdb outputs TRBD1, but without DNA this stays unchecked. This CDR3 region has 18 residues. Germline CDR1 is SGHRS and CDR2 is YFSETQ. Variable domain in full (rest from reference TRBV5-1 and TRBJ1-1): KAGVTQTPRYLIKTRGQQVTLSCSPISGHRSVSWYQQTPGQGLQFLFEYFSETQRNKGNFPGRFSGRQFSNSRSEMNVSTLELGDSALYLCASSWVTGNSLMNTEAFFGQGTRLTVV.

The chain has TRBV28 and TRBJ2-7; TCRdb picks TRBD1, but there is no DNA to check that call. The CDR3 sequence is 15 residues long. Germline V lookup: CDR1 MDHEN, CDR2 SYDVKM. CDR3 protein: CASSFPGTGRYEQYF.

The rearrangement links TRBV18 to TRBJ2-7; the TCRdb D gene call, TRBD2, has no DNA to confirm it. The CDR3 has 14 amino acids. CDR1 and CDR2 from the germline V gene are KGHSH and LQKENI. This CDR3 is CASAQDFPTYEQYF.

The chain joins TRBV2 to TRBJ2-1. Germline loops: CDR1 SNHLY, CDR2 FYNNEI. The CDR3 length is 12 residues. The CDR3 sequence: CASRDFVSEQFF.